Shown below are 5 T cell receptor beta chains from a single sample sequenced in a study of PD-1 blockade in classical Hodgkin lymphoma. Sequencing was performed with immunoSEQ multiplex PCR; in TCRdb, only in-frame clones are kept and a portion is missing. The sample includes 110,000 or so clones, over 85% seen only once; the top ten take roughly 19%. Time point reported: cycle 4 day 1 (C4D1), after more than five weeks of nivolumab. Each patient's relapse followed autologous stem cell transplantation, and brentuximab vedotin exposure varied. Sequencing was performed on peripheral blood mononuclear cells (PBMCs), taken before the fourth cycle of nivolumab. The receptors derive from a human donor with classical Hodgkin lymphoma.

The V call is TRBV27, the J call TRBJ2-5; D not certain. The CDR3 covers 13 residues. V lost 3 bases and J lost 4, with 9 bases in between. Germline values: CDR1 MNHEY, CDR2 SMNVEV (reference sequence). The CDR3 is CASSLAPLETQYF. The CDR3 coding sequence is TGTGCCAGCAGTTTGGCCCCCTTAGAGACCCAGTACTTC.

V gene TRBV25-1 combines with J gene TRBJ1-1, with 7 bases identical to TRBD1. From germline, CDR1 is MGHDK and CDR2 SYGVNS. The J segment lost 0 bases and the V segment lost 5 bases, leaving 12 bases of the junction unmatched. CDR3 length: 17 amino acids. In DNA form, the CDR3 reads TGTGCCAGCAGTAAAGAAATGACAGGGTTCCTGAACACTGAAGCTTTCTTT. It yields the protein CASSKEMTGFLNTEAFF.

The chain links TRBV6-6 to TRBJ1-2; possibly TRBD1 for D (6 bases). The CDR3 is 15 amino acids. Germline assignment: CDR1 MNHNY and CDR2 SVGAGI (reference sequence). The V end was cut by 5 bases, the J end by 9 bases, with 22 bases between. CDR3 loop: CASSAVTGSGGSYTF. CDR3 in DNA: TGTGCCAGCAGTGCGGTGACAGGATCCGGGGGAAGCTACACCTTC.

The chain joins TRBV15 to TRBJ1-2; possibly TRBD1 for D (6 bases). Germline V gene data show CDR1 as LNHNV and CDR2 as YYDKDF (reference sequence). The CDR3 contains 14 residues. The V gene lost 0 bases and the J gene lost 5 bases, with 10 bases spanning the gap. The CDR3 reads CATSREGGGYGYTF. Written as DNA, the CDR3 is TGTGCCACCAGCAGAGAGGGGGGCGGGTATGGCTACACCTTC. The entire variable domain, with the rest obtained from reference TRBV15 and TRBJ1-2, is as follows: DAMVIQNPRYQVTQFGKPVTLSCSQTLNHNVMYWYQQKSSQAPKLLFHYYDKDFNNEADTPDNFQSRRPNTSFCFLDIRSPGLGDTAMYLCATSREGGGYGYTFGSGTRLTVV.

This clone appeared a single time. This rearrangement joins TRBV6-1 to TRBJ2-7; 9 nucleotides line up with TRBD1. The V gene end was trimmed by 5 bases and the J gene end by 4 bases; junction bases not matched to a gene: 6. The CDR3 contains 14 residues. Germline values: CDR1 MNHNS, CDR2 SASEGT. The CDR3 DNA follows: TGTGCCAGCAGTCCGGGACAGGGTTTATACGAGCAGTACTTC. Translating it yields CASSPGQGLYEQYF.